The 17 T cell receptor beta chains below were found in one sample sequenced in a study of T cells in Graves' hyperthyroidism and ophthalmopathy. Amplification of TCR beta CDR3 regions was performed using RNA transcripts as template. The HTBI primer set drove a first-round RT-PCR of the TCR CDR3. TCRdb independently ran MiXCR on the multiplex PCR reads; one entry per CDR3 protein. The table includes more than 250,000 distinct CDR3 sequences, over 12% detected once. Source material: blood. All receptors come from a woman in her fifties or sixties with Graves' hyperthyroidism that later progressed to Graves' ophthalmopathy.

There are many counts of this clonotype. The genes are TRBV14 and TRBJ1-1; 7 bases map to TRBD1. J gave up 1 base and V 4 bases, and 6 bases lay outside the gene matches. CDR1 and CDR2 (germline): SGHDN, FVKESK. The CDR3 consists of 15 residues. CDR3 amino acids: CASSPGTVENTEAFF. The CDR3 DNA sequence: TGTGCCAGCAGCCCAGGGACAGTTGAGAACACTGAAGCTTTCTTT.

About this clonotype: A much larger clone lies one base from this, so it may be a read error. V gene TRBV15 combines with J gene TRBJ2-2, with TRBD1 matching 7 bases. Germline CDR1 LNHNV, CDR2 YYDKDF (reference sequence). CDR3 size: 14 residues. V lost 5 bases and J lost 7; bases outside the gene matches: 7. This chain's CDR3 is CATSANRGIGELFF. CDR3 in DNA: TGTGCCACCAGCGCGAACAGGGGAATCGGGGAGCTGTTTTTT.

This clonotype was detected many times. CDR3 protein: CASGQGANQPQHF. The CDR3 DNA reads as TGTGCCAGCGGGCAGGGGGCAAATCAGCCCCAGCATTTT. The chain joins TRBV6-1 to TRBJ1-5, with TRBD1 identical over 8 bases. After removal of 8 bases from V and 4 bases from J, the junction contained 4 bases not matched to a gene. Germline CDR1 and CDR2: MNHNS and SASEGT. The CDR3 contains 13 residues.

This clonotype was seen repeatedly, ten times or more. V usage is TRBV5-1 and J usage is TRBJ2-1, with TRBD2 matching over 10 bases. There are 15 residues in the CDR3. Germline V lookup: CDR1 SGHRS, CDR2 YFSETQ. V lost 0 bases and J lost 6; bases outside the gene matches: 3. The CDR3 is CASSLEASGSNEQFF. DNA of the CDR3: TGCGCCAGCAGCTTGGAGGCTAGCGGGAGCAATGAGCAGTTCTTC. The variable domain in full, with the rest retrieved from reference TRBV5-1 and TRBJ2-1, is KAGVTQTPRYLIKTRGQQVTLSCSPISGHRSVSWYQQTPGQGLQFLFEYFSETQRNKGNFPGRFSGRQFSNSRSEMNVSTLELGDSALYLCASSLEASGSNEQFFGPGTRLTVL.

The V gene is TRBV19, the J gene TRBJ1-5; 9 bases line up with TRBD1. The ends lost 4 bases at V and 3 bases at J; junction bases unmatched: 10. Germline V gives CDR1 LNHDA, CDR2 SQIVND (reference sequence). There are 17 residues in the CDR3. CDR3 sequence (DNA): TGTGCCAGTAGTACAGACCCGGGACAGGGAATCAATCAGCCCCAGCATTTT. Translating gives CASSTDPGQGINQPQHF.

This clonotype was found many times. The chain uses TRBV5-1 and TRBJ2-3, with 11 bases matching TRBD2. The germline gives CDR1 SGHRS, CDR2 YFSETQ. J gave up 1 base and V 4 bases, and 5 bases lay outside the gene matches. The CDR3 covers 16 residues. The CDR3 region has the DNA TGCGCCAGCAGCGGGGCGGGACTAGCGGGCACAGATACGCAGTATTTT. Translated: CASSGAGLAGTDTQYF.

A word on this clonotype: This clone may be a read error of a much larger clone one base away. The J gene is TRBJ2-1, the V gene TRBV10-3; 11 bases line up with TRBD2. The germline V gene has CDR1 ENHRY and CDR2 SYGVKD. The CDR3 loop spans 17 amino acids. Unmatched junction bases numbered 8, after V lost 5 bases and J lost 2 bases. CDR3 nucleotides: TGTGCCATCAGTCTACAATCTAGCGGGAGGCCCTACAATGAGCAGTTCTTC. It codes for CAISLQSSGRPYNEQFF.

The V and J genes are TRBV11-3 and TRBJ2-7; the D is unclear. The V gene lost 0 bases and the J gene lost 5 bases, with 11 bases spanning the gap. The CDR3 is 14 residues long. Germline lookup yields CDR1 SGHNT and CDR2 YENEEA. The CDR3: CASSLDSSTHEQYF. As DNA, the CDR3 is TGTGCCAGCAGCTTAGATTCATCCACACACGAGCAGTACTTC.

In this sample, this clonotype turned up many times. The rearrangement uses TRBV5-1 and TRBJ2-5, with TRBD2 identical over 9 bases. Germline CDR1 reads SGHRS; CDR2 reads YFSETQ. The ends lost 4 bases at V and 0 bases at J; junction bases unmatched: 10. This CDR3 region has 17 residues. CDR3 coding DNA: TGCGCCAGCAGCCCTTCCCCACTAGCGGGCTACCAAGAGACCCAGTACTTC. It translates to CASSPSPLAGYQETQYF.

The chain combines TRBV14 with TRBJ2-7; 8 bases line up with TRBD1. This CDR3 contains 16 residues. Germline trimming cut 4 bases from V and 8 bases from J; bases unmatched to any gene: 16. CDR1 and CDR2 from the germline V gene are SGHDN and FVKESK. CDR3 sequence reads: CASSPSRQGRRYQQYF. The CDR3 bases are TGTGCCAGCAGCCCCTCAAGACAGGGGCGGAGGTATCAGCAGTACTTC.

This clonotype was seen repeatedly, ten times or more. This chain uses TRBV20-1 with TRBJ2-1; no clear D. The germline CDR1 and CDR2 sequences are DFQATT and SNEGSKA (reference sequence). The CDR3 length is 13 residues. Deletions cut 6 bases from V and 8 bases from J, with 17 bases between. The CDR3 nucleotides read TGCAGTGCCAGCATCATCGACGGAGATGAGCAGTTCTTC. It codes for CSASIIDGDEQFF.

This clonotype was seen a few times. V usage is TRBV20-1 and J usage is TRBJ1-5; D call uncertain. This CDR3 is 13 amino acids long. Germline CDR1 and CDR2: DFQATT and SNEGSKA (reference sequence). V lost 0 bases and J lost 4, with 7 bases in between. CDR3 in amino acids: CSARDSGNQPQHF. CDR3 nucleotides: TGCAGTGCTAGAGATTCTGGGAATCAGCCCCAGCATTTT.

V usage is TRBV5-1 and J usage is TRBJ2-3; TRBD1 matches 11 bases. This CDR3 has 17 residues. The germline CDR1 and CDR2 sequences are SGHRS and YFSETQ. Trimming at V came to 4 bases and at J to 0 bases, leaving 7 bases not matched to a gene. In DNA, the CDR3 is TGCGCCAGCAGCGGGGGACAGGGGGTCCCTAGCACAGATACGCAGTATTTT. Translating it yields CASSGGQGVPSTDTQYF.

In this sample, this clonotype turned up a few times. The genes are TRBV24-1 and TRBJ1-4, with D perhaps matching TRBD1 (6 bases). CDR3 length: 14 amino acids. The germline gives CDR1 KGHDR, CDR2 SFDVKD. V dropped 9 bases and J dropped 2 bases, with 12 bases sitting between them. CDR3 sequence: CATSRGGTNEKLFF. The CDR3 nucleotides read TGTGCCACCTCGAGGGGGGGCACTAATGAAAAACTGTTTTTT.

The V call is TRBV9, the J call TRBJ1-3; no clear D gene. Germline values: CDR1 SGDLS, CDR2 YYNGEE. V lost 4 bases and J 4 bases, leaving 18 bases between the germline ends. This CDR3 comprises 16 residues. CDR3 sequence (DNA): TGTGCCAGCAGCTTGAACCGGGGAGGAGAAGGAAACACCATATATTTT. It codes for CASSLNRGGEGNTIYF.

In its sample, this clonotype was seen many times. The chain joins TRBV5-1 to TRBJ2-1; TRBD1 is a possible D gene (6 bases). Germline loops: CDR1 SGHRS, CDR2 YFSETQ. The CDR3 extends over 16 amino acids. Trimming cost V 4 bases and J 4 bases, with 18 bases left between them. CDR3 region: CASSPRGQGYYNEQFF. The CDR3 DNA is TGCGCCAGCAGCCCCAGGGGCCAGGGTTATTACAATGAGCAGTTCTTC.

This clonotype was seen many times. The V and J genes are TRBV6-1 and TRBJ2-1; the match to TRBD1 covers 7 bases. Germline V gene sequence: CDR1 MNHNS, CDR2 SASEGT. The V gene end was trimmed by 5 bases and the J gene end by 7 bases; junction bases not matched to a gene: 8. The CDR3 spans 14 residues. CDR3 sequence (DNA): TGTGCCAGCAGTTCCAGACAGGGCGGGAATGAGCAGTTCTTC. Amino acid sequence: CASSSRQGGNEQFF.